This TCR beta chain was recovered during a study of shared clonotypes between healthy human individuals. Study-wide background: CD8 memory received one plate per donor, CD8 naive two, CD4 memory three and CD4 naive three.

Here immunoSEQ multiplex PCR was the method, and the copy in TCRdb shows in-frame clones only, minus some. The sample includes under 300,000 clones, about 69% of them seen just once. The table lists this clone with a count of one. The antigen is unknown. Whole-study results and caveats: Relative to their counterparts shared across all four donors, non-shared clonotypes exhibited diminished generation probabilities.

The CDR3 has 14 residues. The J segment lost 2 bases and the V segment lost 5 bases, leaving 1 base of the junction unmatched. In germline, CDR1 is SGHTA, CDR2 FQGTGA. The donors, healthy adults who were HIV-negative, had experienced no recent acute infections or vaccinations. Investigators divided CD4+ cells into CD45RA+ naive and CD45RA-negative memory subsets. This sequence was found in a man between 25 and 39 years old in good health. The rearrangement links TRBV7-3 to TRBJ2-5; 11 bases agree with TRBD2. Sequenced sample: memory CD4+ T cells sorted from blood. The subset here: CD45RA-negative fraction. CDR3 protein: CASSRTSGQETQYF. The CDR3 DNA follows: TGTGCCAGCAGCCGGACTAGCGGGCAAGAGACCCAGTACTTC.